The 5 T cell receptor beta chains in this list originate from one sample, sequenced in a study of human T cells and chemical hapten exposure. A single record per CDR3 protein comes from TCRdb applying MiXCR to the RACE reads. The data contain roughly 97,000 distinct CDR3 sequences, 25% to 30% of them singletons. Time point noted: patch test 3, about 24 weeks after DPC sensitization. Stated treatment: therapeutic diphenylcyclopropenone sensitization with weekly scalp DPC. Sequenced here: whole blood, sampled in connection with sensitization to the hapten diphenylcyclopropenone (DPC). The source of these receptors is a man aged 40-55 years with alopecia areata. Some clones in this sample may be carry-over from other donors' samples.

This clonotype occurred a few times. The genes are TRBV2 and TRBJ2-6; no definite D call. V was pared by 7 bases and J by 2 bases, with 9 bases between. The CDR3 contains 14 residues. Germline values: CDR1 SNHLY, CDR2 FYNNEI. This CDR3 is CASTRGTGANVLTF. In nucleotides, the CDR3 is TGTGCCAGCACTCGAGGAACTGGGGCCAACGTCCTGACTTTC.

The chain links TRBV11-2 to TRBJ1-6; D remains ambiguous. The germline V gene encodes CDR1 SGHAT and CDR2 FQNNGV. The germline V and J ends were trimmed by 3 bases and 9 bases, with 12 bases remaining between them. CDR3 size: 14 residues. CDR3 amino acids: CASSFEGGLSPLHF. The CDR3 region has the DNA TGTGCCAGCAGCTTTGAGGGCGGTCTTTCACCCCTCCACTTT.

The rearrangement links TRBV3-1 to TRBJ2-7; TRBD1 is a possible D gene (6 bases). V lost 0 bases, J lost 8 bases, and 14 bases lay in between. Germline V gene lookup returns CDR1 LGHDT and CDR2 YNNKEL (reference sequence). This CDR3 spans 14 amino acids. The CDR3 sequence is CASSQEPPDRKQYF. CDR3 DNA: TGTGCCAGCAGCCAAGAGCCACCGGACAGAAAGCAGTACTTC.

CDR3 in DNA: TGTGCCAGCAGGGGGTGGGGACGGAATGCGATTCGGGACGAGCAGTACTTC. Translation: CASRGWGRNAIRDEQYF. The chain links TRBV6-1 to TRBJ2-7, with D perhaps TRBD1 or TRBD2 (5 bases each). This CDR3 comprises 17 residues. Looked up from germline, CDR1 is MNHNS and CDR2 is SASEGT. Between the trimmed V and J ends, which lost 6 bases and 5 bases, there was a span of 26 bases.

This clonotype was counted only a few times. The chain employs TRBV5-1 and TRBJ1-4; no definite D call. This CDR3 spans 16 amino acids. V lost 4 bases to trimming and J lost 0 bases, with 13 bases between them. Germline V gene data show CDR1 as SGHRS and CDR2 as YFSETQ. The CDR3 nucleotides are TGCGCCAGCAGCATGCAGACCGGAGCAACTAATGAAAAACTGTTTTTT. It codes for CASSMQTGATNEKLFF.